A selection of T cell receptor beta chains follows, all from one sample in a study of CD8 T cells in Susac syndrome. One entry per CDR3 protein results from TCRdb running MiXCR on the immunoSEQ multiplex PCR reads. Among about 190,000 distinct CDR3 sequences listed, approximately 95% were seen once. Sequenced sample: CD8+ T cells from PBMCs. All receptors derive from a human donor with Susac syndrome. Each CDR3 is given with its conserved first and last residue. The D gene is left open where the match is weak. Only part of the rows carry a size: once, few, many, or a class if the clone is expanded.

V gene	clone size	D gene	J gene	CDR3 protein
TRBV6-1	-	-	TRBJ2-1	CASSEFLDSNNEQFF
TRBV20-1	-	TRBD1	TRBJ1-2	CSARGAGGLSNYGYTF
TRBV4-1	-	TRBD1	TRBJ1-3	CASSQEGGRQYSGNTIYF
TRBV7-8	-	-	TRBJ2-1	CASRLDSILYYEQFF
TRBV18	-	-	TRBJ2-1	CASSPDAVGVNEQFF
TRBV11-2	-	TRBD1	TRBJ2-7	CASSLVYRGDSYEQYF
TRBV7-9	once	TRBD1	TRBJ2-7	CASSSRTGATYEQYF
TRBV7-8	-	-	TRBJ2-3	CASSQGLLEGDTQYF
TRBV20-1	-	-	TRBJ2-5	CSAYRETQYF
TRBV10-3	-	TRBD2	TRBJ2-5	CAISATGTSGSETQYF
TRBV19	-	-	TRBJ2-7	CASTGGTGNYEQYF
TRBV30	-	-	TRBJ1-2	CAWSYTGSGYGYTF
TRBV19	-	TRBD1	TRBJ1-2	CASTGQGALPGGYTF
TRBV5-4	-	-	TRBJ2-1	CASSLFVGGSDIEQFF
TRBV28	once	TRBD2	TRBJ2-4	CASSLRTSGSTKNIQYF
TRBV5-1	-	-	TRBJ1-2	CASRPGLAGGYTF
TRBV12-5	-	-	TRBJ2-6	CASGWGAKSSGANVLTF
TRBV6-1	few	TRBD1	TRBJ1-1	CASSDTGVGTEAFF
TRBV27	once	TRBD1	TRBJ2-2	CASSPYGQGPNTGELFF
TRBV7-6	-	-	TRBJ1-1	CASSTGLDTEAFF
TRBV14	-	-	TRBJ1-1	CASSLAGTANTEAFF
TRBV20-1	-	-	TRBJ2-7	CSGQRVPTDYEQYF
TRBV14	-	-	TRBJ1-2	CASSQGRDYGYTF
TRBV7-2	-	-	TRBJ1-2	CASSLDASSYGYTF
TRBV4-1	-	-	TRBJ2-5	CASSQVGTIRETQYF
TRBV9	-	-	TRBJ2-7	CASSVGGTGRIYEQYF
TRBV4-2	-	-	TRBJ2-2	CASSQKTGELFF
TRBV19	-	-	TRBJ2-2	CASSVLREGGELFF
TRBV6-2/TRBV6-3	-	-	TRBJ1-5	CASSYLGGQPQHF
TRBV29-1	-	TRBD2	TRBJ2-1	CSVGTGGSDEQFF
TRBV29-1	-	-	TRBJ1-3	CSVEFAGTSGNTIYF
TRBV7-7	-	TRBD2	TRBJ2-1	CASSFGGSNPNEQFF
TRBV5-1	-	TRBD1	TRBJ2-7	CASSYTGQYEQYF
TRBV29-1	once	-	TRBJ1-1	CSVDRKLNTEAFF
TRBV13	-	-	TRBJ2-7	CASSLGTGTSSYEQYF
TRBV5-1	-	TRBD1	TRBJ2-3	CASSSRGRTDTQYF
TRBV5-6	-	-	TRBJ1-3	CASSLYGIGDTIYF
TRBV12-3/TRBV12-4	few	-	TRBJ2-3	CASSLWGDTQYF
TRBV7-3	-	-	TRBJ2-3	CASSRGNGGDTQYF
TRBV2	-	-	TRBJ2-5	CASSEAGTLSETQYF
TRBV13	-	TRBD2	TRBJ2-7	CASSPYGLAYEQYF
TRBV12-3/TRBV12-4	-	-	TRBJ1-2	CASSPTNQPHYGYTF
TRBV7-2	-	TRBD2	TRBJ2-5	CASSLTSGSKETQYF
TRBV29-1	-	-	TRBJ1-1	CSVVGLGTEAFF
TRBV19	-	TRBD1	TRBJ2-7	CASSMDRAEQYF
TRBV9	-	-	TRBJ2-7	CASSGRGGNSYEQYF
TRBV5-1	-	TRBD2	TRBJ2-7	CASSLGLAGAGEQYF
TRBV29-1	-	-	TRBJ2-4	CSVVGGIAKNIQYF
TRBV6-5	-	-	TRBJ1-6	CASSYYSDGISSYNSPLHF
TRBV28	-	-	TRBJ2-1	CASSFLDDNEQFF
TRBV10-3	-	-	TRBJ2-1	CAISPGASSYNEQFF
TRBV20-1	-	-	TRBJ2-7	CSAGGWRDISYEQYF
TRBV7-9	-	TRBD1	TRBJ2-2	CASSYTTRGNDGELFF